A selection of T cell receptor beta chains follows, all from one sample in a study of CD8+CD57+ T cells in acquired aplastic anemia. TCRdb fed the reads into MiXCR, producing one record per CDR3 protein. The top ten hold approximately 1% of the sample, which has about 160,000 distinct CDR3 sequences, around 40% seen once. Sequencing was done on a sample of sorted CD4+, CD8+, or CD8+CD57+ T cells (not recorded which) from PBMCs. The receptors were sampled from a human donor in good health. CDR3s include the opening cysteine and the closing phenylalanine or tryptophan. D genes are given only for firm matches. Not every row has a clone size; where given, it reads once, few, many or a size class.

d_gene: -; abundance: -; j_gene: TRBJ2-2; v_gene: TRBV28; CDR3nt: TGTGCCAGCAACCTAGGGTTGCCTGGGGAGCTGTTTTTT; CDR3aa: CASNLGLPGELFF
d_gene: -; abundance: many; j_gene: TRBJ2-2; v_gene: TRBV11-2; CDR3nt: TGTGCCAGCAGCTTATTCGGGGCATCGAACACCGGGGAGCTGTTTTTT; CDR3aa: CASSLFGASNTGELFF
d_gene: -; abundance: -; j_gene: TRBJ2-3; v_gene: TRBV24-1; CDR3nt: TGTGCCACCAGGCCACCCAACACAGATACGCAGTATTTT; CDR3aa: CATRPPNTDTQYF
d_gene: -; abundance: -; j_gene: TRBJ1-1; v_gene: TRBV10-3; CDR3nt: TGTGCCATCAGTGAGTCGGGCAACACTGAAGCTTTCTTT; CDR3aa: CAISESGNTEAFF
d_gene: TRBD2; abundance: many; j_gene: TRBJ2-7; v_gene: TRBV5-5; CDR3nt: TGTGCCAGCAGCTTTAGCGGGGGGGACTACGAGCAGTACTTC; CDR3aa: CASSFSGGDYEQYF
d_gene: -; abundance: once; j_gene: TRBJ2-7; v_gene: TRBV7-2; CDR3nt: TGTGCCAGCACCAGGGGGGGTTCCTACGAGCAGTACTTC; CDR3aa: CASTRGGSYEQYF
d_gene: -; abundance: many; j_gene: TRBJ1-2; v_gene: TRBV15; CDR3nt: TGTGCCACCAGCAGAGATCGCGAACAGAGCTTC; CDR3aa: CATSRDREQSF
d_gene: -; abundance: many; j_gene: TRBJ2-2; v_gene: TRBV7-2; CDR3nt: TGTGCCAGCAGCTTAGAGGGCCCCGGGGAGCTGTTTTTT; CDR3aa: CASSLEGPGELFF
d_gene: -; abundance: -; j_gene: TRBJ1-1; v_gene: TRBV25-1; CDR3nt: TGTGCCAGCAATTTATCGGCCCGTATTGAAGCTTTCTTT; CDR3aa: CASNLSARIEAFF
d_gene: -; abundance: -; j_gene: TRBJ1-3; v_gene: TRBV10-3; CDR3nt: TGTGCCATCAGTCAAGTCGTAGGCGGTTCCCGCTCTGGAAACACCATATATTTT; CDR3aa: CAISQVVGGSRSGNTIYF
d_gene: -; abundance: many; j_gene: TRBJ2-7; v_gene: TRBV7-3; CDR3nt: TGTGCCAGCAGCCCTGACGGTGCCTACGAGCAGTACTTC; CDR3aa: CASSPDGAYEQYF
d_gene: -; abundance: -; j_gene: TRBJ2-7; v_gene: TRBV20-1; CDR3nt: TGCAGTGCTAGGGCACTTACATCCTACGAGCAGTACTTC; CDR3aa: CSARALTSYEQYF
d_gene: -; abundance: many; j_gene: TRBJ1-1; v_gene: TRBV7-2; CDR3nt: TGTGCCAGCAGCCCGGGAACAGCTGAAGCTTTCTTT; CDR3aa: CASSPGTAEAFF
d_gene: -; abundance: -; j_gene: TRBJ1-2; v_gene: TRBV29-1; CDR3nt: TGCAGCGTTGAGGCAGGGACTGGCTACACCTTC; CDR3aa: CSVEAGTGYTF
d_gene: -; abundance: -; j_gene: TRBJ1-5; v_gene: TRBV10-2; CDR3nt: TGCGCCAGCATGCTTGGGGGTGGGAGCAATCAGCCCCAGCATTTT; CDR3aa: CASMLGGGSNQPQHF
d_gene: TRBD1; abundance: few; j_gene: TRBJ1-4; v_gene: TRBV4-1; CDR3nt: TGCGCCAGTAGGGACAGGGGAACTAATGAAAAACTGTTTTTT; CDR3aa: CASRDRGTNEKLFF
d_gene: -; abundance: -; j_gene: TRBJ1-1; v_gene: TRBV20-1; CDR3nt: TGCAGTGCTGGGACGGTCAACACTGAAGCTTTCTTT; CDR3aa: CSAGTVNTEAFF
d_gene: TRBD1; abundance: few; j_gene: TRBJ1-1; v_gene: TRBV19; CDR3nt: TGTGCCAGTACCCATGGGGAGGGACAGGCAGCTTTCTTT; CDR3aa: CASTHGEGQAAFF
d_gene: -; abundance: -; j_gene: TRBJ2-6; v_gene: TRBV12-3/TRBV12-4; CDR3nt: TGTGCCAGCACGTGGGTCTCTGGGGCCAACGTCCTGACTTTC; CDR3aa: CASTWVSGANVLTF
d_gene: TRBD2; abundance: -; j_gene: TRBJ2-3; v_gene: TRBV6-1; CDR3nt: TGTGCCAGCAGCTTCGGGACTACCTACACAGATACGCAGTATTTT; CDR3aa: CASSFGTTYTDTQYF
d_gene: TRBD1; abundance: many; j_gene: TRBJ2-1; v_gene: TRBV7-8; CDR3nt: TGTGCCAGCAGCGGCGACAGGGCTCGTGAGCAGTTCTTC; CDR3aa: CASSGDRAREQFF
d_gene: TRBD1; abundance: -; j_gene: TRBJ1-1; v_gene: TRBV15; CDR3nt: TGTGCCACCAGCAGAGGTCCGGGACAGGGGTGGAACACTGAAGCTTTCTTT; CDR3aa: CATSRGPGQGWNTEAFF
d_gene: -; abundance: -; j_gene: TRBJ1-4; v_gene: TRBV19; CDR3nt: TGTGCCAGTAGTCCGCCATATAGTTATAATGAAAAACTGTTTTTT; CDR3aa: CASSPPYSYNEKLFF
d_gene: -; abundance: few; j_gene: TRBJ2-5; v_gene: TRBV2; CDR3nt: TGTGCCAGCCTAGGTATAGCTGCAAAAGAGACCCAGTACTTC; CDR3aa: CASLGIAAKETQYF
d_gene: TRBD1; abundance: many; j_gene: TRBJ1-5; v_gene: TRBV20-1; CDR3nt: TGCAGTGCCCAAACCCCAGGGGGCATCAATCAGCCCCAGCATTTT; CDR3aa: CSAQTPGGINQPQHF
d_gene: -; abundance: many; j_gene: TRBJ2-7; v_gene: TRBV6-5; CDR3nt: TGTGCCAGCAGTTATGGGCGGGCGAGCTCCTACGAGCAGTACTTC; CDR3aa: CASSYGRASSYEQYF
d_gene: TRBD1; abundance: many; j_gene: TRBJ1-2; v_gene: TRBV2; CDR3nt: TGTGCCAGCAGTTTTTCCGGGACAGGGGGCAGTGGCTACACCTTC; CDR3aa: CASSFSGTGGSGYTF
d_gene: -; abundance: many; j_gene: TRBJ1-2; v_gene: TRBV2; CDR3nt: TGTGCCAGCAGTGATGGGTCGACGGGGCTGGCCTATGGCTACACCTTC; CDR3aa: CASSDGSTGLAYGYTF
d_gene: -; abundance: once; j_gene: TRBJ2-5; v_gene: TRBV9; CDR3nt: TGTGCCAGCAGCGAGAGAACAGGGTTGGGGGAGACCCAGTACTTC; CDR3aa: CASSERTGLGETQYF
d_gene: -; abundance: -; j_gene: TRBJ1-2; v_gene: TRBV18; CDR3nt: TGTGCCAGCTCACCCTCAGAGGGACCTTATGGCTACACCTTC; CDR3aa: CASSPSEGPYGYTF
d_gene: -; abundance: many; j_gene: TRBJ1-5; v_gene: TRBV24-1; CDR3nt: TGTGCCACCAGTGGGGGGGTTTCTCAGCCCCAGCATTTT; CDR3aa: CATSGGVSQPQHF
d_gene: TRBD1; abundance: -; j_gene: TRBJ1-6; v_gene: TRBV20-1; CDR3nt: TGCAGTGTCCCGACAGGGGCAAATAATTCACCCCTCCACTTT; CDR3aa: CSVPTGANNSPLHF
d_gene: TRBD1; abundance: once; j_gene: TRBJ2-1; v_gene: TRBV10-3; CDR3nt: TGTGCCATCAGTGGGGGGACAGGATCTGGTGAGCAGTTCTTC; CDR3aa: CAISGGTGSGEQFF
d_gene: -; abundance: many; j_gene: TRBJ2-1; v_gene: TRBV10-3; CDR3nt: TGTGCCATCAGTGAATCGGGGGCGCTAGGTTCCTACAATGAGCAGTTCTTC; CDR3aa: CAISESGALGSYNEQFF
d_gene: -; abundance: many; j_gene: TRBJ1-1; v_gene: TRBV5-1; CDR3nt: TGCGCCAGCAGCTTGGTAGGGGACGGCACTGAAGCTTTCTTT; CDR3aa: CASSLVGDGTEAFF
d_gene: -; abundance: -; j_gene: TRBJ2-1; v_gene: TRBV15; CDR3nt: TGTGCCACCAGCAGACCCGACAATTTTTACAATGAGCAGTTCTTC; CDR3aa: CATSRPDNFYNEQFF
d_gene: TRBD1; abundance: many; j_gene: TRBJ2-7; v_gene: TRBV7-6; CDR3nt: TGTGCCAGCAGCCTGGGGTCGGGGACAGGGTCTCGCGAGCAGTACTTC; CDR3aa: CASSLGSGTGSREQYF
d_gene: TRBD2; abundance: many; j_gene: TRBJ2-1; v_gene: TRBV9; CDR3nt: TGTGCCAGCAGCGTATCCCGGGGGGATGAGCAGTTCTTC; CDR3aa: CASSVSRGDEQFF
d_gene: TRBD1; abundance: few; j_gene: TRBJ2-4; v_gene: TRBV2; CDR3nt: TGTGCCAGCAGTGCGGACAGGGGGCTGATCAAAAACATTCAGTACTTC; CDR3aa: CASSADRGLIKNIQYF
d_gene: -; abundance: few; j_gene: TRBJ1-1; v_gene: TRBV20-1; CDR3nt: TGCAGTGCTCCCCGGGGGAATTTCATGAACACTGAAGCTTTCTTT; CDR3aa: CSAPRGNFMNTEAFF
d_gene: TRBD2; abundance: -; j_gene: TRBJ2-3; v_gene: TRBV10-3; CDR3nt: TGTGCCATCGGACTAGCGGGCACAGATACGCAGTATTTT; CDR3aa: CAIGLAGTDTQYF
d_gene: TRBD1; abundance: many; j_gene: TRBJ1-1; v_gene: TRBV10-3; CDR3nt: TGTGCCATCAGTCTGCAGGGGGCGAACACTGAAGCTTTCTTT; CDR3aa: CAISLQGANTEAFF
d_gene: -; abundance: -; j_gene: TRBJ2-5; v_gene: TRBV3-1; CDR3nt: TGTGCCAGCAGCCAAGGCTACGGTCCGTATCAAGAGACCCAGTACTTC; CDR3aa: CASSQGYGPYQETQYF
d_gene: TRBD1; abundance: many; j_gene: TRBJ2-7; v_gene: TRBV12-3/TRBV12-4; CDR3nt: TGTGCCAGCGGTCGAGGGGGCGACTCCTACGAGCAGTACTTC; CDR3aa: CASGRGGDSYEQYF
d_gene: TRBD1; abundance: -; j_gene: TRBJ1-1; v_gene: TRBV29-1; CDR3nt: TGCAGCTCTGGCAGGGGGCTTTACACTGAAGCTTTCTTT; CDR3aa: CSSGRGLYTEAFF
d_gene: -; abundance: -; j_gene: TRBJ1-1; v_gene: TRBV2; CDR3nt: TGTGCTAGTGATCCCGGCAAGAACACTGAAGCTTTCTTT; CDR3aa: CASDPGKNTEAFF
d_gene: TRBD1; abundance: -; j_gene: TRBJ1-3; v_gene: TRBV7-2; CDR3nt: TGTGCCAGCAGCCCCTTCTGGACAGGAGGAAACACCATATATTTT; CDR3aa: CASSPFWTGGNTIYF
d_gene: TRBD1; abundance: many; j_gene: TRBJ1-5; v_gene: TRBV2; CDR3nt: TGTGCCAGCAGTCCACAGGGGACTAGCAATCAGCCCCAGCATTTT; CDR3aa: CASSPQGTSNQPQHF
d_gene: TRBD1; abundance: -; j_gene: TRBJ2-7; v_gene: TRBV9; CDR3nt: TGTGCCAGCAGCGTGGGACAGGGGGCCGACGAGCAGTACTTC; CDR3aa: CASSVGQGADEQYF
d_gene: TRBD2; abundance: -; j_gene: TRBJ2-3; v_gene: TRBV10-3; CDR3nt: TGTGCCACAAGGACTAGCGGGGAAGCAGATACGCAGTATTTT; CDR3aa: CATRTSGEADTQYF
d_gene: TRBD1; abundance: many; j_gene: TRBJ1-1; v_gene: TRBV7-3; CDR3nt: TGTGCCAGCAGCTTAGTAGGGACAGGCGGTTTTGGCACTGAAGCTTTCTTT; CDR3aa: CASSLVGTGGFGTEAFF
d_gene: -; abundance: -; j_gene: TRBJ1-3; v_gene: TRBV10-3; CDR3nt: TGTGCCATCAGTCCCACTGGACAGCTCTCTGGAAACACCATATATTTT; CDR3aa: CAISPTGQLSGNTIYF
d_gene: TRBD2; abundance: -; j_gene: TRBJ2-3; v_gene: TRBV24-1; CDR3nt: TGTGCCACCAGTGATTTGCAGGGGCTAGCGGGAGCGAGCACAGATACGCAGTATTTT; CDR3aa: CATSDLQGLAGASTDTQYF
d_gene: -; abundance: once; j_gene: TRBJ2-1; v_gene: TRBV12-3/TRBV12-4; CDR3nt: TGTGCCAGCAGTTTAGCGCTGTCGGAGCAGTTCTTC; CDR3aa: CASSLALSEQFF
d_gene: -; abundance: many; j_gene: TRBJ1-1; v_gene: TRBV5-5; CDR3nt: TGTGCCAGCAGCCGTACCGGGGCCCACGGGGCTGAAGCTTTCTTT; CDR3aa: CASSRTGAHGAEAFF
d_gene: -; abundance: few; j_gene: TRBJ2-1; v_gene: TRBV24-1; CDR3nt: TGTGCCACCGAGGGGTCGGCGTACAATGAGCAGTTCTTC; CDR3aa: CATEGSAYNEQFF
d_gene: TRBD2; abundance: few; j_gene: TRBJ2-1; v_gene: TRBV20-1; CDR3nt: TGCAGTGCTACCGGGACTAGTTCTTACAATGAGCAGTTCTTC; CDR3aa: CSATGTSSYNEQFF